What follows are 5 T cell receptor beta chains derived from one specimen sequenced in a study of OX40 agonist ivuxolimab in advanced cancers. Library preparation was by the immunoSEQ multiplex PCR assay. Not all clones reach the TCRdb copy of this immuneACCESS table, which keeps in-frame sequences only. Checked studies attribute under half of the gap to unresolved V genes and leave the rest unexplained. Recorded for this sample are approximately 94,000 clones; 89% of them occurred a single time. Together, the top ten hold around 0.16% of the sample. The starting material was CD4+ or CD8+ T cells sorted from blood, obtained in a trial of the OX40 agonist ivuxolimab. The source is an adult with an advanced solid tumor such as melanoma, head and neck, liver or kidney cancer.

In this sample, this clone turned up once. The chain has TRBV6-6 and TRBJ2-5; D might be TRBD2 (7 bases). CDR1 and CDR2 (germline): MNHNY, SVGAGI (reference sequence). CDR3 length: 16 residues. V shed 2 bases and J shed 4 bases, with 17 bases lying between them. CDR3 region: CASSYGRGGLGETQYF. CDR3 DNA: TGTGCCAGCAGTTACGGCAGGGGAGGGTTGGGAGAGACCCAGTACTTC.

The chain couples TRBV7-2 to TRBJ1-6; possible D gene TRBD1, 6 bases. Germline values: CDR1 SGHTA, CDR2 FQGNSA. V was clipped by 4 bases and J by 5 bases, with 9 bases between them. The CDR3 contains 14 residues. CDR3 nucleotide sequence: TGTGCCAGCAGCTACCGGACAGATAATTCACCCCTCCACTTT. It encodes CASSYRTDNSPLHF.

This clone was recorded only once. The J gene is TRBJ1-1, the V gene TRBV2; perhaps TRBD1 as D (5 bases). Trimming stripped 2 bases from V and 8 bases from J, with 9 bases between. Germline V gene lookup returns CDR1 SNHLY and CDR2 FYNNEI. The CDR3 loop spans 12 amino acids. The CDR3: CASSERGGEAFF. The CDR3 DNA follows: TGTGCCAGCAGTGAAAGGGGCGGGGAAGCTTTCTTT.

This chain joins TRBV19 and TRBJ2-5, with D unresolved. This CDR3 is 14 amino acids long. Trimming cost V 3 bases and J 9 bases, with 17 bases left between them. Germline CDR1 is LNHDA and CDR2 is SQIVND (reference sequence). The CDR3 protein is CASSILGYGVAQYF. The CDR3 coding sequence is TGTGCCAGTAGTATCCTGGGGTACGGCGTGGCCCAGTACTTC.

This chain uses TRBV7-9 with TRBJ2-1; D might be TRBD2 (5 bases). Deletions cut 5 bases from V and 2 bases from J, with 16 bases between. The CDR3 consists of 16 residues. Germline V gives CDR1 SEHNR, CDR2 FQNEAQ (reference sequence). Written as DNA, the CDR3 is TGTGCCAGCAGCCGACCGGGATTAGCGCCCTACAATGAGCAGTTCTTC. Amino acid sequence: CASSRPGLAPYNEQFF.